The next 28 T cell receptor beta chains were all read from a single sample in a study of shared clonotypes between healthy human individuals. TCRdb's copy holds only in-frame clones and misses some; the assay was immunoSEQ multiplex PCR. This table holds some 2,400,000 clones, under 97% found once. Sequencing input: naive CD4+ T cells sorted from blood. Regarding subset: CD45RA+ positively selected. These receptors came from a man aged 18-30 years in good health.

The V gene is TRBV5-4, the J gene TRBJ2-1, with D perhaps being TRBD1 or TRBD2 (5 bases each). CDR1 SGHNT and CDR2 YYREEE come from the germline V gene (reference sequence). The CDR3 consists of 16 residues. V lost 4 bases, J lost 0 bases, and 14 bases lay in between. The CDR3 DNA follows: TGTGCCAGCAGCGGGATCGGGGCCGACTCCTACAATGAGCAGTTCTTC. This encodes CASSGIGADSYNEQFF.

The rearrangement joins TRBV5-4 to TRBJ1-2; D is undetermined. There are 15 residues in the CDR3. CDR1 and CDR2 from the germline V gene are SGHNT and YYREEE (reference sequence). Trimming took off 2 bases at V and 9 bases at J, with 20 bases between the two ends. The CDR3 sequence is CASSLPRLGIGSYTF. DNA of the CDR3: TGTGCCAGCAGCTTACCCCGCTTAGGGATCGGTAGCTACACCTTC.

This rearrangement joins TRBV10-3 to TRBJ1-2, with 8 bases identical to TRBD1. The CDR3 sequence is 15 residues long. J gave up 5 bases and V 0 bases, and 5 bases lay outside the gene matches. Germline-derived CDR1 and CDR2 are ENHRY and SYGVKD. The CDR3 region is CAISESWTGRYGYTF. In DNA form, the CDR3 reads TGTGCCATCAGTGAGTCGTGGACAGGGCGTTATGGCTACACCTTC.

V gene TRBV28 combines with J gene TRBJ2-7; D gene unclear. With 7 bases removed from V and 3 bases from J, the gap between germline ends came to 13 bases. CDR1 is MDHEN, CDR2 SYDVKM, per germline. This CDR3 is built from 13 residues. The CDR3 loop is CASTSGTYYEQYF. The CDR3 DNA follows: TGTGCCAGCACCTCGGGCACCTACTACGAGCAGTACTTC.

The V and J genes are TRBV5-4 and TRBJ2-1, with D uncertain. This CDR3 has 12 amino acids. Trimming pared 2 bases from V and 8 bases from J, leaving 8 bases between. Germline lookup yields CDR1 SGHNT and CDR2 YYREEE (reference sequence). The CDR3 region has the DNA TGTGCCAGCAGCTTCTATGGCGATGAGCAGTTCTTC. It yields the protein CASSFYGDEQFF.

This clone was seen once. The J gene is TRBJ2-5, the V gene TRBV18, with D perhaps matching TRBD2 (5 bases). V dropped 3 bases and J dropped 5 bases, with 13 bases sitting between them. The CDR3 has 14 amino acids. Germline V CDR1 and CDR2: KGHSH, LQKENI. The CDR3 DNA sequence: TGTGCCAGCTCACCGGTCGGGGAGACGGAGACCCAGTACTTC. Translating gives CASSPVGETETQYF.

The chain uses TRBV4-1 and TRBJ1-2; possible D gene TRBD1, 5 bases. The germline CDR1 and CDR2 sequences are MGHRA and YSYEKL. V lost 1 base to trimming and J lost 7 bases, with 16 bases between them. The CDR3 is made up of 15 amino acids. As DNA, the CDR3 is TGCGCCAGCAGCCAAGCTCTCGGGGCCCCGGGTGGCTACACCTTC. It encodes CASSQALGAPGGYTF.

As to this clone: Other DNA sequences in this sample translate to the same CDR3. J is TRBJ2-7 and V is TRBV6-5; D is uncertain. V was trimmed by 8 bases and J by 5 bases, leaving 10 bases between them. The CDR3 is made up of 11 amino acids. Germline lookup yields CDR1 MNHEY and CDR2 SVGAGI. The CDR3 sequence: CASSRAHEQYF. The CDR3 DNA is TGTGCCAGCTCCCGTGCCCACGAGCAGTACTTC.

For the CDR3, the DNA is TGTGCCTGGAGTGTACGGGGGGCGGGAGAAAAACTGTTTTTT. It translates to CAWSVRGAGEKLFF. The rearrangement links TRBV30 to TRBJ1-4; TRBD1 is a possible D gene (6 bases). CDR1 and CDR2 from the germline V gene are GTSNPN and SVGIG (reference sequence). The CDR3 is 14 residues long. With 0 bases removed from V and 8 bases from J, the gap between germline ends came to 13 bases.

About this clone: This same CDR3 is encoded by further DNA sequences in the sample. The rearrangement links TRBV5-1 to TRBJ2-3; possibly TRBD1 for D (5 bases). The CDR3 consists of 14 residues. The germline gives CDR1 SGHRS, CDR2 YFSETQ. The ends were cut back, 0 bases at V and 2 bases at J, with 7 bases in the middle. The CDR3 DNA reads as TGCGCCAGCAGCTTGGAGGGGTACACAGATACGCAGTATTTT. It encodes CASSLEGYTDTQYF.

The chain uses TRBV18 and TRBJ2-6; 7 bases match TRBD1. Germline V CDR1 and CDR2: KGHSH, LQKENI. This CDR3 is built from 18 residues. J gave up 4 bases and V 4 bases, and 13 bases lay outside the gene matches. This CDR3 is CASSQVRSGGVGANVLTF. As DNA, the CDR3 is TGTGCCAGCTCACAGGTGCGATCAGGGGGTGTGGGGGCCAACGTCCTGACTTTC.

V usage is TRBV11-2 and J usage is TRBJ1-1; D is undetermined. The CDR3 loop spans 15 amino acids. CDR1 and CDR2 from the germline V gene are SGHAT and FQNNGV. The V end lost 0 bases, the J end lost 0 bases, and 8 bases lay between the germline ends. CDR3 DNA: TGTGCCAGCAGCTTAGATAAGGTGGTGAACACTGAAGCTTTCTTT. Its protein is CASSLDKVVNTEAFF. Variable domain in full (rest from reference TRBV11-2 and TRBJ1-1): EAGVAQSPRYKIIEKRQSVAFWCNPISGHATLYWYQQILGQGPKLLIQFQNNGVVDDSQLPKDRFSAERLKGVDSTLKIQPAKLEDSAVYLCASSLDKVVNTEAFFGQGTRLTVV.

This clone was seen a single time. The chain employs TRBV2 and TRBJ1-1; TRBD1 aligns across 8 bases. CDR1 SNHLY and CDR2 FYNNEI come from the germline V gene. This CDR3 has 16 amino acids. J gave up 5 bases and V 7 bases, and 15 bases lay outside the gene matches. DNA for the CDR3: TGTGCCAGCACCGAAGAGGCAGGGGGCGCGGGTACTGAAGCTTTCTTT. Translation gives CASTEEAGGAGTEAFF.

J is TRBJ2-1 and V is TRBV7-2; TRBD2 matches at 7 bases. The CDR3 consists of 16 residues. V lost 7 bases to trimming and J lost 0 bases; unmatched junction nucleotides: 9. Germline values: CDR1 SGHTA, CDR2 FQGNSA. CDR3 DNA sequence: TGTGCCAGCACCCTAGCGGCCGCGAGCTCCTACAATGAGCAGTTCTTC. It is translated as CASTLAAASSYNEQFF.

Comments on this clone: The junction does not match germline at one end; this may be a read error. This rearrangement joins TRBV7-2 to TRBJ1-2, with D uncertain. The CDR3 is made up of 11 amino acids. Germline V lookup: CDR1 SGHTA, CDR2 FQGNSA. CDR3 amino acids: CASSLGGPGSF. As DNA, the CDR3 is TGTGCCAGCAGCTTAGGCGGGCCAGGAAGCTTC.

V usage is TRBV5-1 and J usage is TRBJ2-2; D is unresolved. V gave up 4 bases and J gave up 0 bases, with 10 bases separating them. CDR3 size: 15 residues. The germline V gene encodes CDR1 SGHRS and CDR2 YFSETQ. The CDR3 protein is CASSPRASNTGELFF. CDR3 coding DNA: TGCGCCAGCAGCCCCCGCGCCTCGAACACCGGGGAGCTGTTTTTT. The full variable domain, rest sourced from reference TRBV5-1 and TRBJ2-2, is KAGVTQTPRYLIKTRGQQVTLSCSPISGHRSVSWYQQTPGQGLQFLFEYFSETQRNKGNFPGRFSGRQFSNSRSEMNVSTLELGDSALYLCASSPRASNTGELFFGEGSRLTVL.

Comment on this clone: This CDR3 is also generated by other DNA sequences in the sample. The rearrangement uses TRBV7-9 and TRBJ2-2; possibly TRBD1 for D (5 bases). The germline gives CDR1 SEHNR, CDR2 FQNEAQ (reference sequence). The CDR3 runs to 12 residues. The V gene lost 3 bases and the J gene lost 6 bases, with 5 bases spanning the gap. The DNA for the CDR3 is TGTGCCAGCAGCTTGGGGCCCGGGGAGCTGTTTTTT. It codes for CASSLGPGELFF.

A single count supports this clone. The chain recombines TRBV9 with TRBJ1-4; D may be TRBD1 (5 bases). V lost 3 bases and J 0 bases, leaving 18 bases between the germline ends. Germline loops: CDR1 SGDLS, CDR2 YYNGEE. This CDR3 comprises 18 residues. The CDR3 region has the DNA TGTGCCAGCAGCGCAAGGGTGACAGAAATGGCAACTAATGAAAAACTGTTTTTT. This gives the protein CASSARVTEMATNEKLFF. Supplemented by reference TRBV9 and TRBJ1-4, the full variable domain reads DSGVTQTPKHLITATGQRVTLRCSPRSGDLSVYWYQQSLDQGLQFLIQYYNGEERAKGNILERFSAQQFPDLHSELNLSSLELGDSALYFCASSARVTEMATNEKLFFGSGTQLSVL.

This clone was seen only once. The chain is built from TRBV7-2 and TRBJ1-1; 11 positions match TRBD1. Germline CDR1 SGHTA, CDR2 FQGNSA. This CDR3 is built from 13 residues. Trimming removed 2 bases from V and 10 bases from J; junction bases left unmatched: 3. The CDR3 DNA reads as TGTGCCAGCAGCTTACCGGACAGGGGGCGAGCTTTCTTT. This gives the protein CASSLPDRGRAFF.

The rearrangement joins TRBV7-9 to TRBJ2-1, with D hard to call. V lost 8 bases to trimming and J lost 0 bases, with 23 bases between them. Germline CDR1 reads SEHNR; CDR2 reads FQNEAQ (reference sequence). The CDR3 sequence is 18 residues long. This CDR3 reads CASFKRTIGVSSYNEQFF. The CDR3 nucleotides are TGTGCCAGCTTTAAAAGGACCATAGGAGTTAGCTCCTACAATGAGCAGTTCTTC.

V gene TRBV2 combines with J gene TRBJ2-3; TRBD2 aligns across 15 bases. Trimming removed 8 bases from V and 6 bases from J; junction bases left unmatched: 3. The CDR3 length is 14 residues. CDR1 is SNHLY and CDR2 is FYNNEI in the germline V gene. The CDR3 DNA follows: TGTGCCAGCCGGACTAGCGGGGGGGTGGATACGCAGTATTTT. This translates into CASRTSGGVDTQYF.

The chain couples TRBV30 to TRBJ2-7; 10 nucleotides align to TRBD1. Germline V gene sequence: CDR1 GTSNPN, CDR2 SVGIG (reference sequence). V lost 0 bases to trimming and J lost 5 bases; unmatched junction nucleotides: 13. The CDR3 is made up of 17 amino acids. The CDR3 sequence: CAWSVQRGDRGLNEQYF. The CDR3 DNA sequence: TGTGCCTGGAGTGTACAAAGAGGAGACAGGGGGCTCAACGAGCAGTACTTC.

The CDR3 DNA reads TGTGCTAGTGGTTTGGTTATGGGGGGAGCGAAAGAGACCCAGTACTTC. Its translation is CASGLVMGGAKETQYF. The chain joins TRBV12-5 to TRBJ2-5; D is perhaps TRBD2 (6 bases). This CDR3 region has 16 residues. The V and J ends lost 0 bases and 3 bases respectively, with 14 bases between them. Looked up from germline, CDR1 is LGHNT and CDR2 is FRNRAP. Supplemented by reference TRBV12-5 and TRBJ2-5, the full variable domain reads DARVTQTPRHKVTEMGQEVTMRCQPILGHNTVFWYRQTMMQGLELLAYFRNRAPLDDSGMPKDRFSAEMPDATLATLKIQPSEPRDSAVYFCASGLVMGGAKETQYFGPGTRLLVL.

The chain has TRBV6-6 and TRBJ1-5; D is possibly TRBD1 (5 bases). The V end lost 4 bases, the J end lost 5 bases, and 12 bases lay between the germline ends. The germline CDR1 and CDR2 sequences are MNHNY and SVGAGI (reference sequence). This CDR3 region has 14 residues. The CDR3 loop is CASSSGRGDQPQHF. The CDR3 DNA sequence: TGTGCCAGCAGTTCCGGACGAGGGGATCAGCCCCAGCATTTT.

CDR3 DNA sequence: TGTGCCAGCACTCCGGGCCCGGGAGATACGCAGTATTTT. This codes for CASTPGPGDTQYF. The rearrangement links TRBV7-9 to TRBJ2-3; D not certain. CDR3 length equals 13 residues. The germline V gene encodes CDR1 SEHNR and CDR2 FQNEAQ (reference sequence). V was shortened by 7 bases and J by 5 bases, with 13 bases between the two germline ends.

The chain carries TRBV4-3 and TRBJ2-7, with D perhaps TRBD2 (5 bases). Germline lookup yields CDR1 LGHNA and CDR2 YSLEER. This CDR3 spans 16 amino acids. Trimming took 3 bases from V and 0 from J, leaving 15 bases between them. The CDR3 region has the DNA TGCGCCAGCAGCCACGTCGCGGGCGACCCCTCCTACGAGCAGTACTTC. It translates to CASSHVAGDPSYEQYF.

The chain is built from TRBV6-5 and TRBJ1-6; 7 bases are a match to TRBD1. Per the germline V gene, CDR1 is MNHEY and CDR2 is SVGAGI. The CDR3 contains 15 residues. Trimming removed 9 bases from V and 7 bases from J; junction bases left unmatched: 12. The CDR3 reads CASNRGPNKNSPLHF. The CDR3 DNA follows: TGTGCCAGTAACAGGGGTCCAAACAAAAATTCACCCCTCCACTTT.

The count of this clone is one. The V call is TRBV7-2, the J call TRBJ1-1; no definite D call. Germline V gene sequence: CDR1 SGHTA, CDR2 FQGNSA. V lost 3 bases and J lost 0, with 5 bases in between. This CDR3 contains 13 residues. CDR3 DNA sequence: TGTGCCAGCAGCTTCGAGTTGAACACTGAAGCTTTCTTT. Amino acids: CASSFELNTEAFF.